This T cell receptor (beta chain) was profiled in a study of T cells in localized non-small cell lung cancer. Findings and caveats of the study: Longer overall survival associated with higher blood T cell density; shorter survival with higher adjacent-lung clonality. It was uninvolved adjacent lung that showed the highest T cell clonality, exceeding tumor. Out of the top 100 tumor clones, a median roughly 50 were seen in adjacent lung.

The ends lost 6 bases at V and 12 bases at J; junction bases unmatched: 11. The CDR3 sequence is 14 residues long. The germline gives CDR1 LNHDA, CDR2 SQIVND (reference sequence). Using immunoSEQ multiplex PCR, the repertoire was profiled, and TCRdb retains in-frame clones only, with some absent. Found here are roughly 35,000 clones, 93% of them singletons; the top ten hold 7% to 9.5%. Concerning this clone itself: The target antigen is unknown.

Specimen: peripheral blood, collected before any cancer treatment. The receptor was isolated from an older female donor with stage I lung adenocarcinoma. The gene calls are TRBV19 and TRBJ1-6; 7 bases line up with TRBD1. CDR3 sequence reads: CASSSPDRARPLHF. CDR3 nucleotides: TGTGCCAGTAGCAGCCCAGACAGGGCCCGACCCCTCCACTTT.